A single sample is the source of the 31 T cell receptor beta chains below, sequenced in a study of OX40 agonist ivuxolimab in advanced cancers. Sequenced by immunoSEQ multiplex PCR; TCRdb stores in-frame clones only, minus some. The table shows about 69,000 clones, with just over 90% occurring only once. The starting material was CD4+ or CD8+ T cells sorted from blood, obtained in a trial of the OX40 agonist ivuxolimab. The receptors shown here come from an adult with an advanced solid tumor such as melanoma, head and neck, liver or kidney cancer.

The rearrangement links TRBV7-9 to TRBJ2-1, with 8 bases that match TRBD1. CDR3 length: 15 amino acids. The V and J ends lost 2 bases and 5 bases, in that order; junction bases with no gene match: 5. In germline, CDR1 is SEHNR, CDR2 FQNEAQ (reference sequence). CDR3 sequence: CASSLTLTGDNEQFF. For the CDR3, the DNA is TGTGCCAGCAGCTTAACCCTGACAGGGGACAATGAGCAGTTCTTC.

This chain joins TRBV15 and TRBJ1-5; no reliable D call. Germline loops: CDR1 LNHNV, CDR2 YYDKDF (reference sequence). The CDR3 loop spans 15 amino acids. V shed 0 bases and J shed 11 bases, with 17 bases lying between them. As DNA, the CDR3 is TGTGCCACCAGCAGAGAACAGCGGGCAGTTTGGACCCAGCATTTT. Residues: CATSREQRAVWTQHF.

The rearrangement uses TRBV12-5 and TRBJ2-3, with 7 bases fitting TRBD1. With V trimmed by 1 base and J by 4 bases, 2 bases remained unmatched. The CDR3 contains 14 residues. Germline lookup yields CDR1 LGHNT and CDR2 FRNRAP. This CDR3 reads CASGLGQGSDTQYF. The DNA of the CDR3 is TGTGCTAGTGGTTTGGGACAGGGATCAGATACGCAGTATTTT.

The chain couples TRBV4-1 to TRBJ2-1; D uncertain. Looked up from germline, CDR1 is MGHRA and CDR2 is YSYEKL. V was trimmed by 0 bases and J by 8 bases, leaving 8 bases between them. CDR3 size: 13 residues. The DNA for the CDR3 is TGCGCCAGCAGCCAAGATTTGAAGGATGAGCAGTTCTTC. It codes for CASSQDLKDEQFF.

The V and J genes are TRBV7-9 and TRBJ1-1; D unclear. Germline-derived CDR1 and CDR2 are SEHNR and FQNEAQ (reference sequence). V was pared by 5 bases and J by 3 bases, with 10 bases between. CDR3 length: 13 residues. The CDR3 DNA is TGTGCCAGCAGCCCTAGCCGGTACACTGAAGCTTTCTTT. Amino acids: CASSPSRYTEAFF.

V is TRBV19 and J is TRBJ2-2, with 9 positions matching TRBD1. There are 15 residues in the CDR3. J was trimmed by 10 bases and V by 2 bases; bases with no gene match: 8. Germline loops: CDR1 LNHDA, CDR2 SQIVND (reference sequence). For the CDR3, the DNA is TGTGCCAGTAGTATAAAGCACAGGGGGCTACAGGAGCTGTTTTTT. Its protein is CASSIKHRGLQELFF.

This sequence joins TRBV7-9 and TRBJ1-5, with D unclear. Between the trimmed V and J ends, which lost 1 base and 7 bases, there was a span of 8 bases. CDR3 length: 13 residues. Germline V gene lookup returns CDR1 SEHNR and CDR2 FQNEAQ (reference sequence). The CDR3 nucleotides read TGTGCCAGCAGCTTAGGACAATACCAGCCCCAGCATTTT. Translating gives CASSLGQYQPQHF.

The genes are TRBV7-2 and TRBJ2-7; 7 positions agree with TRBD1. The germline V gene encodes CDR1 SGHTA and CDR2 FQGNSA. V lost 5 bases and J lost 3; bases outside the gene matches: 4. The CDR3 is 13 amino acids. The CDR3 DNA is TGTGCCAGCAGCCGGACAGGAAACTACGAGCAGTACTTC. Its translation: CASSRTGNYEQYF.

Only one count was recorded for this clone. V gene TRBV19 combines with J gene TRBJ2-5; D unresolved. The CDR3 has 15 residues. CDR1 is LNHDA, CDR2 SQIVND, per germline (reference sequence). V lost 5 bases and J lost 1, with 14 bases in between. The DNA for the CDR3 is TGTGCCAGTAGTTCTCGACAAGGGATCCAAGAGACCCAGTACTTC. Translation gives CASSSRQGIQETQYF.

This chain joins TRBV7-8 and TRBJ1-1, with D hard to call. Trimming pared 6 bases from V and 3 bases from J, leaving 20 bases between. The CDR3 runs to 16 residues. Germline V lookup: CDR1 SGHVS, CDR2 FQNEAQ. The CDR3, as DNA: TGTGCCAGCAGACGCCGGGTTTCTAAACAAGACACTGAAGCTTTCTTT. This sequence encodes CASRRRVSKQDTEAFF.

This sequence joins TRBV7-9 and TRBJ1-2; D unresolved. The CDR3 is 14 amino acids. V shed 1 base and J shed 5 bases, with 11 bases lying between them. Per germline, CDR1 SEHNR and CDR2 FQNEAQ (reference sequence). The CDR3 loop reads CASSLVGDWYGYTF. The CDR3 coding sequence is TGTGCCAGCAGCTTAGTGGGCGACTGGTATGGCTACACCTTC.

The chain is built from TRBV15 and TRBJ2-2, with D possibly TRBD1 on 5 matching bases. Germline assignment: CDR1 LNHNV and CDR2 YYDKDF (reference sequence). There are 15 residues in the CDR3. V dropped 0 bases and J dropped 4 bases, with 9 bases sitting between them. In nucleotides, the CDR3 is TGTGCCACCAGCAGAGATGGAAGGGGCACCGGGGAGCTGTTTTTT. This sequence encodes CATSRDGRGTGELFF.

The chain uses TRBV9 and TRBJ1-1; no clear D. The V gene's germline CDR1 is SGDLS and CDR2 YYNGEE. The CDR3 runs 15 residues. V shed 2 bases and J shed 0 bases, with 11 bases lying between them. CDR3 protein: CASSVKGSLNTEAFF. CDR3 DNA: TGTGCCAGCAGCGTCAAAGGGTCATTGAACACTGAAGCTTTCTTT. The full variable domain, rest sourced from reference TRBV9 and TRBJ1-1, is DSGVTQTPKHLITATGQRVTLRCSPRSGDLSVYWYQQSLDQGLQFLIQYYNGEERAKGNILERFSAQQFPDLHSELNLSSLELGDSALYFCASSVKGSLNTEAFFGQGTRLTVV.

Here the CDR3 reads CASSKPGTSGNTIYF. CDR3 in DNA: TGTGCCAGTAGTAAACCCGGGACTTCTGGAAACACCATATATTTT. The genes are TRBV19 and TRBJ1-3; perhaps TRBD1 as D (5 bases). The germline V gene encodes CDR1 LNHDA and CDR2 SQIVND (reference sequence). CDR3 size: 15 residues. V was pared by 4 bases and J by 1 base, with 11 bases between.

The chain combines TRBV5-8 with TRBJ2-3; TRBD2 might be the D (6 bases). Germline V lookup: CDR1 SGHTS, CDR2 YDEGEE. The CDR3 runs to 13 residues. Trimming left V 4 bases short and J 4 bases short, with 10 bases between. The CDR3 nucleotides read TGTGCCAGCAGCCCCCGCGGGGCAGATACGCAGTATTTT. This codes for CASSPRGADTQYF.

The chain combines TRBV6-1 with TRBJ2-7; 12 positions match TRBD1. The CDR3 covers 15 residues. V dropped 6 bases and J dropped 2; count of bases not matched to a gene: 5. From germline, CDR1 is MNHNS and CDR2 SASEGT. The CDR3 region has the DNA TGTGCCAGCAGCGCGGGACAGGGGGCAGCCTACGAGCAGTACTTC. Its translation is CASSAGQGAAYEQYF.

The rearrangement links TRBV29-1 to TRBJ1-1, with no clear D. This CDR3 region has 11 residues. Deletions cut 3 bases from V and 2 bases from J, with 4 bases between. Germline V gives CDR1 SQVTM, CDR2 ANQGSEA. This CDR3 is CSVETNTEAFF. In nucleotides, the CDR3 is TGCAGCGTTGAGACTAACACTGAAGCTTTCTTT.

The chain is built from TRBV14 and TRBJ1-4, with a possible D match to TRBD1 (6 bases). Germline CDR1 and CDR2: SGHDN and FVKESK. CDR3 length equals 16 residues. V was shortened by 2 bases and J by 0 bases, with 10 bases between the two germline ends. The CDR3 sequence: CASSQLDSATNEKLFF. CDR3 nucleotides: TGTGCCAGCAGCCAATTGGACAGTGCAACTAATGAAAAACTGTTTTTT.

The chain carries TRBV15 and TRBJ2-3, with unresolved D. The V gene's germline CDR1 is LNHNV and CDR2 YYDKDF (reference sequence). The ends were cut back, 9 bases at V and 0 bases at J, with 16 bases in the middle. CDR3 length: 15 amino acids. As DNA, the CDR3 is TGTGCCACGACCTTAGCACGACAAAGCACAGATACGCAGTATTTT. This encodes CATTLARQSTDTQYF.

This chain links TRBV4-2 with TRBJ2-1; TRBD2 matches at 15 bases. J was trimmed by 9 bases and V by 1 base; bases with no gene match: 4. Germline assignment: CDR1 LGHNA and CDR2 YNFKEQ. The CDR3 extends over 16 amino acids. The CDR3 here is CASSQAGLAGGGEQFF. CDR3 bases: TGTGCCAGCAGCCAAGCGGGACTAGCGGGAGGAGGTGAGCAGTTCTTC.

V is TRBV2 and J is TRBJ1-2; tentative D call: TRBD1 (5 bases). Germline loops: CDR1 SNHLY, CDR2 FYNNEI. This CDR3 is 13 amino acids long. V lost 6 bases, J lost 5 bases, and 13 bases lay in between. CDR3 protein: CASRRDESYGYTF. In nucleotides, the CDR3 is TGTGCCAGCAGGAGGGACGAGAGTTATGGCTACACCTTC.

This chain links TRBV2 with TRBJ1-6; D perhaps matches TRBD1 (6 bases). Per germline, CDR1 SNHLY and CDR2 FYNNEI. V gave up 3 bases and J gave up 3 bases, with 12 bases separating them. The CDR3 loop spans 16 amino acids. CDR3: CASSDTGTIYNSPLHF. In nucleotides, the CDR3 is TGTGCCAGCAGTGATACCGGGACAATCTATAATTCACCCCTCCACTTT.

This clone was recorded only once. CDR3 sequence: CASSTLKQYGVTEAFF. For the CDR3, the DNA is TGTGCCAGCAGCACTCTAAAACAGTACGGAGTGACTGAAGCTTTCTTT. V usage is TRBV7-9 and J usage is TRBJ1-1; D is unclear. The CDR3 loop spans 16 amino acids. From germline, CDR1 is SEHNR and CDR2 FQNEAQ (reference sequence). V shed 5 bases and J shed 5 bases, with 21 bases lying between them.

The V and J genes are TRBV7-9 and TRBJ2-4, with TRBD2 matching 9 bases. The CDR3 sequence is 16 residues long. V trimming: 3 bases; J trimming: 7 bases; junction bases outside the gene matches: 10. CDR1 and CDR2 (germline): SEHNR, FQNEAQ (reference sequence). CDR3 coding DNA: TGTGCCAGCAGCTTCCTAGCGGGACGAAGGAACAACATTCAGTACTTC. It specifies CASSFLAGRRNNIQYF. The complete variable domain, with remaining parts taken from reference TRBV7-9 and TRBJ2-4, reads DTGVSQNPRHKITKRGQNVTFRCDPISEHNRLYWYRQTLGQGPEFLTYFQNEAQLEKSRLLSDRFSAERPKGSFSTLEIQRTEQGDSAMYLCASSFLAGRRNNIQYFGAGTRLSVL.

This chain's CDR3 is CASSPESAVGYTF. CDR3 coding DNA: TGTGCCAGCTCACCAGAGTCCGCCGTGGGCTACACCTTC. V is TRBV18 and J is TRBJ1-2; the D is unclear. The CDR3 consists of 13 residues. Trimming took off 2 bases at V and 8 bases at J, with 12 bases between the two ends. CDR1 and CDR2 (germline): KGHSH, LQKENI.

This chain uses TRBV4-1 with TRBJ2-2, with D unresolved. Germline V lookup: CDR1 MGHRA, CDR2 YSYEKL. The V end lost 0 bases, the J end lost 7 bases, and 9 bases lay between the germline ends. This CDR3 spans 14 amino acids. CDR3: CASSQDKNVGELFF. DNA of the CDR3: TGCGCCAGCAGCCAAGATAAAAACGTCGGGGAGCTGTTTTTT.

The chain links TRBV25-1 to TRBJ2-6; D is possibly TRBD2 (5 bases). The V gene's germline CDR1 is MGHDK and CDR2 SYGVNS. V was pared by 6 bases and J by 2 bases, with 5 bases between. The CDR3 sequence is 13 residues long. The CDR3 nucleotides read TGTGCCAGCAGGGAGGCTGGGGCCAACGTCCTGACTTTC. Translating gives CASREAGANVLTF.

The chain recombines TRBV6-5 with TRBJ2-1, with 14 positions matching TRBD2. The trim removed 2 bases at V and 9 bases at J, leaving 6 bases unmatched. Germline V gene lookup returns CDR1 MNHEY and CDR2 SVGAGI. There are 16 residues in the CDR3. The CDR3 DNA sequence: TGTGCCAGCAGTTACCGACTAGCGGGAGGGCCTAGTGAGCAGTTCTTC. Its protein is CASSYRLAGGPSEQFF.

A few counts support this clone. The rearrangement uses TRBV7-2 and TRBJ2-7; no firm D call. Germline loops: CDR1 SGHTA, CDR2 FQGNSA. Trimming took 4 bases from V and 2 from J, leaving 12 bases between them. The CDR3 has 14 amino acids. CDR3 in DNA: TGTGCCAGCAGCTCCCTCGGCAGAACCTACGAGCAGTACTTC. This codes for CASSSLGRTYEQYF.

The chain is built from TRBV9 and TRBJ1-1, with 12 bases that match TRBD1. CDR3 length: 14 amino acids. The V segment lost 4 bases and the J segment 11 bases; nucleotides outside the gene matches: 9. Per germline, CDR1 SGDLS and CDR2 YYNGEE. As DNA, the CDR3 is TGTGCCAGCAGCACGCGGGACAGGGGGCGCGAGGCTTTCTTT. Its protein product is CASSTRDRGREAFF.

A note on this clone: Likely a read error: the CDR3 ends without its conserved phenylalanine or tryptophan. The chain combines TRBV14 with TRBJ1-2; 7 bases line up with TRBD1. The CDR3 loop spans 16 amino acids. Germline V gene sequence: CDR1 SGHDN, CDR2 FVKESK. With V trimmed by 3 bases and J by 3 bases, 10 bases remained unmatched. CDR3 residues: CASSHETGYADYGYTL. The CDR3 DNA is TGTGCCAGCAGCCACGAGACAGGGTATGCGGACTATGGCTACACCCTC.